This note documents a single TCR beta chain sequence. What it recognizes is unknown. These data come from a study of chemoradiotherapy in HPV16-positive cancers. Study findings and constraints: Candidate HPV-specific clones and E7-related TCR motifs grew in tumor during treatment.

Assay: immunoSEQ multiplex PCR; the TCRdb copy retains only in-frame clones and omits some. This table has 8,000 to 10,000 clones, 70% to 90% appearing once. The CDR3 totals 14 residues. V dropped 3 bases and J dropped 5; count of bases not matched to a gene: 5. CDR1 is GTSNPN and CDR2 is SVGIG in the germline V gene (reference sequence). The receptor's source is a human donor with HPV-associated anogenital cancer. The starting material was tumor tissue, obtained from a patient who underwent chemoradiotherapy. This rearrangement joins TRBV30 to TRBJ1-5; 9 bases map to TRBD1. DNA for the CDR3: TGTGCCTGGAGCTCGGGACAGGGATATCAGCCCCAGCATTTT. Protein product: CAWSSGQGYQPQHF.